The rows below give T cell receptor beta chains drawn from one sample of a study of cytomegalovirus exposure and HLA in healthy donors. The assay was immunoSEQ multiplex PCR, and TCRdb's table has in-frame clones only and misses some. The table records around 110,000 clones, 55% to 75% of them present only once. Sequencing was performed on PBMCs. The source is a woman aged 40 to 50 in good health and CMV-seropositive. Each CDR3 is given with its conserved first and last residue. A D gene is named only where the DNA matches it firmly. Expanded clones get a size class; other rows say once, few or many, or leave the size out.

>NA|15|TRBV15|TRBJ2-2|NA
CATSRDGVDTGELFF
TGTGCCACCAGCAGAGACGGGGTTGACACCGGGGAGCTGTTTTTT
>NA|14|TRBV9|TRBJ1-3|NA
CASSVGGGGNTIYF
TGTGCCAGCAGCGTAGGGGGCGGCGGAAACACCATATATTTT
>TRBD2|15|TRBV6-5|TRBJ2-7|NA
CASSYSAGVESEQYF
TGTGCCAGCAGTTACTCGGCGGGAGTGGAATCAGAGCAGTACTTC
>NA|16|TRBV6-5|TRBJ1-1|NA
CASSYYIGQRKTEAFF
TGTGCCAGCAGTTACTACATCGGACAGAGAAAGACTGAAGCTTTCTTT
>TRBD1|16|TRBV4-2|TRBJ2-6|few
CASSQERGLGANVLTF
TGTGCCAGCAGCCAAGAGAGGGGGCTTGGGGCCAACGTCCTGACTTTC
>TRBD2|14|TRBV9|TRBJ2-7|NA
CASNPGGIFNEQYF
TGTGCCAGCAATCCGGGAGGGATTTTCAACGAGCAGTACTTC
>TRBD1|15|TRBV5-1|TRBJ2-6|few
CASSPTGGGANVLTF
TGCGCCAGCAGCCCGACAGGGGGCGGGGCCAACGTCCTGACTTTC
>NA|12|TRBV30|TRBJ1-1|NA
CAWNRQSQGAFF
TGTGCCTGGAATAGACAGTCCCAGGGAGCTTTCTTT
>NA|14|TRBV5-4|TRBJ1-3|NA
CASSPGHPGNTIYF
TGTGCCAGCAGTCCCGGACATCCTGGAAACACCATATATTTT
>TRBD1|15|TRBV27|TRBJ1-1|NA
CASSFRQGVDTEAFF
TGTGCCAGCAGTTTTCGCCAGGGGGTCGACACTGAAGCTTTCTTT
>TRBD1|15|TRBV4-3|TRBJ2-1|once
CASSQWDRGNNEQFF
TGCGCCAGCAGCCAATGGGACAGGGGAAACAATGAGCAGTTCTTC
>NA|15|TRBV4-3|TRBJ2-7|NA
CASSQGLPSIYEQYF
TGCGCCAGCAGCCAAGGACTCCCAAGCATCTACGAGCAGTACTTC
>TRBD1|21|TRBV2|TRBJ1-4|NA
CASSERWVSGTGSMGSEKLFF
TGTGCCAGCAGTGAAAGATGGGTCTCGGGGACAGGTTCTATGGGAAGTGAAAAACTGTTTTTT
>NA|14|TRBV27|TRBJ1-1|NA
CASSFLGVNTEAFF
TGTGCCAGCAGTTTTCTCGGGGTGAACACTGAGGCTTTCTTT
>NA|15|TRBV9|TRBJ2-1|NA
CASSVMSGVLNEQFF
TGTGCCAGCAGCGTAATGAGCGGAGTTCTCAATGAGCAGTTCTTC
>TRBD2|14|TRBV29-1|TRBJ2-1|once
CSVQGGRVYNEQFF
TGCAGCGTCCAGGGCGGGAGGGTCTACAATGAGCAGTTCTTC
>NA|13|TRBV11-2|TRBJ2-1|NA
CASSSAGRDEQFF
TGTGCCAGCAGCTCGGCCGGTCGGGATGAGCAGTTCTTC